This T cell receptor beta chain was sequenced for a study of T cells in Graves' hyperthyroidism and ophthalmopathy. Study-wide context: Peripheral blood was obtained at initial diagnosis, preceding any treatment.

Uncontrolled infection, other autoimmune disease, pregnancy or lactation barred patients from enrollment. The blood sample dates from first hyperthyroidism diagnosis, preceding any ophthalmopathy symptoms. PBMCs were sourced from roughly 10 ml fresh peripheral blood. Regions amplified from RNA transcripts were the TCR beta CDR3 regions. TCR CDR3 regions were first amplified by RT-PCR with HTBI primers. TCRdb reprocessed the multiplex PCR reads via MiXCR and lists one record per CDR3 protein. The sample yields under 350,000 distinct CDR3 sequences, 13% seen once. This clonotype was picked up a small number of times. Between the trimmed V and J ends, which lost 2 bases and 0 bases, there was a span of 7 bases. The CDR3 spans 13 residues. Germline V gene sequence: CDR1 DFQATT, CDR2 SNEGSKA (reference sequence).

The sequence was collected from a woman under 40 with Graves' hyperthyroidism that later progressed to Graves' ophthalmopathy. V gene TRBV20-1 combines with J gene TRBJ2-5; no clear D. Sequenced: blood. CDR3 residues: CSARPNHQETQYF. CDR3 sequence (DNA): TGCAGTGCTAGACCCAACCACCAAGAGACCCAGTACTTC.